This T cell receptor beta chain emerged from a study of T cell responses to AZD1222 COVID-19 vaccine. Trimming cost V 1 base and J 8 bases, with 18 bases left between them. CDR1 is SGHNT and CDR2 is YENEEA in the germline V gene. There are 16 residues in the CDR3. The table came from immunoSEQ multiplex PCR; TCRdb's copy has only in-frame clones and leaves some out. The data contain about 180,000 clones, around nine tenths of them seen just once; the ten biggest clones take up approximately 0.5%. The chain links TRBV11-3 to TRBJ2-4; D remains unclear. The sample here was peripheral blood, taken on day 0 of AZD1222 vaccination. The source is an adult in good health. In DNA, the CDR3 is TGTGCCAGCAGCTTAGGCCCGAAGAGGCCAGTAGACATTCAGTACTTC. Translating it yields CASSLGPKRPVDIQYF.